The T cell receptor beta chain described here comes from a study of blood T cell repertoires in COVID-19. The overall study: Samples taken during acute and convalescent COVID-19 were collected in the United States, Italy and Spain. Sources were T cells, B-cell-depleted T cells, or PBMCs; the material itself was cDNA or gDNA.

As processed by the authors: Estimated nucleated cell counts came from reference gene primer amplification. Only in-frame clones appear in the TCRdb table, and some are missing; sequencing was by immunoSEQ multiplex PCR. From that table come the V and J calls and clone size; the DNA was used to work out D and trimming. The sample has approximately 100,000 clones; 86% are singletons. This clone was seen a few times. The receptor comes from a human donor in a cohort sampled during active COVID-19. Sequencing used peripheral blood.

The CDR3 reads CASSIEVTGDQYF. The CDR3 region has the DNA TGTGCCAGTAGTATAGAGGTGACAGGGGACCAGTACTTC. The chain recombines TRBV19 with TRBJ2-5, with TRBD1 matching over 8 bases. V shed 0 bases, J shed 10 bases, and the junction held 4 bases outside the gene matches. CDR1 is LNHDA and CDR2 is SQIVND in the germline V gene (reference sequence). The CDR3 covers 13 residues.